The sequence of this TCR beta chain was determined in a study of OX40 agonist ivuxolimab in advanced cancers. Background on the study: Earlier treatment with anti-PD-1, anti-PD-L1 or anti-CTLA-4 was permitted, and less than 50% had received some.

This CDR3 comprises 13 residues. V gave up 3 bases and J gave up 4 bases, with 7 bases separating them. CDR1 and CDR2 from the germline V gene are WNHNN and SYGVQD (reference sequence). Clones were read by immunoSEQ multiplex PCR, and TCRdb kept only the in-frame ones, dropping some. The repertoire has approximately 63,000 clones, approximately 90% of them found once; the top ten carry about 1.2%. Concerning this clone: Its antigen is still unknown.

General study findings and limits: Relatively little clonal expansion, among the lowest observed, appeared in partial responders at 0.1-3.0 mg/kg.

This clonotype originated in an adult with an advanced solid tumor such as melanoma, head and neck, liver or kidney cancer. Sequencing was performed on CD4+ or CD8+ T cells sorted from blood, taken in a trial of the OX40 agonist ivuxolimab. The chain recombines TRBV10-1 with TRBJ1-3; no firm D call. The CDR3 DNA reads as TGCGCCAGCAGTGACCGTTCGGGAAACACCATATATTTT. This codes for CASSDRSGNTIYF.